Detailed here is one T cell receptor beta chain. This sample was included in a study of cytomegalovirus exposure and HLA in healthy donors. The germline V gene encodes CDR1 ENHRY and CDR2 SYGVKD. V lost 0 bases to trimming and J lost 6 bases, with 11 bases between them. The CDR3 is 14 amino acids. Primers: 60 Vbeta forward and 13 Jbeta reverse. Clones were sequenced by immunoSEQ multiplex PCR, and TCRdb holds only the in-frame ones, with some missing. The data hold approximately 130,000 clones, with around four fifths observed a single time. Sequenced material: PBMCs. The TCR sequence derives from a boy aged 2 to 10 in good health and CMV-seronegative. The V call is TRBV10-3, the J call TRBJ1-2; no firm D call. The CDR3 coding sequence is TGTGCCATCAGTGAGTCGGAGCCCCTCGATGGCTACACCTTC. It yields the protein CAISESEPLDGYTF.